One sample yielded the 26 T cell receptor beta chains listed below, sequenced in a study of cytomegalovirus exposure and HLA in healthy donors. The PCR made use of 60 Vbeta and 13 Jbeta primers. The protocol was immunoSEQ multiplex PCR, while the TCRdb copy is restricted to in-frame clones and leaves out a portion. The table includes over 150,000 clones, roughly 78% detected once. The sequenced material came from PBMCs. Receptors originate from a woman aged 50 to 60 in good health and CMV-seropositive.

The rearrangement joins TRBV5-6 to TRBJ2-4, with 8 positions matching TRBD1. V lost 0 bases, J lost 9 bases, and 11 bases stayed unmatched. CDR3 length: 16 residues. Germline CDR1 reads SGHDT; CDR2 reads YYEEEE. CDR3 coding DNA: TGTGCCAGCAGCTTGGCTGGGACAGGAACGCGCGCCATTCAGTACTTC. This gives the protein CASSLAGTGTRAIQYF.

The rearrangement uses TRBV28 and TRBJ1-2, with TRBD1 as a possible D gene (6 bases). The CDR3 consists of 14 residues. Germline CDR1 reads MDHEN; CDR2 reads SYDVKM. V was clipped by 4 bases and J by 3 bases, with 12 bases between them. The CDR3 spells CASSYTGLDYGYTF. CDR3 DNA: TGTGCCAGCAGTTACACAGGGTTGGACTATGGCTACACCTTC.

The V gene is TRBV19, the J gene TRBJ2-1, with 9 bases that match TRBD2. V was pared by 8 bases and J by 2 bases, with 7 bases of the junction left unmatched. There are 15 residues in the CDR3. Germline values: CDR1 LNHDA, CDR2 SQIVND (reference sequence). CDR3 protein: CASGGAGGPYNEQFF. The DNA for the CDR3 is TGTGCCAGTGGTGGGGCGGGGGGGCCCTACAATGAGCAGTTCTTC.

This clone is a singleton in its sample. The rearrangement uses TRBV28 and TRBJ1-3; no clear D. Trimming left V 4 bases short and J 2 bases short, with 9 bases between. The CDR3 is 14 residues long. The germline V gene has CDR1 MDHEN and CDR2 SYDVKM. The CDR3 DNA reads as TGTGCCAGCAGTTCGCGGTACCCTGGAAACACCATATATTTT. Translating it yields CASSSRYPGNTIYF.

This chain links TRBV10-3 with TRBJ1-2; unclear D gene. V lost 3 bases and J lost 1, with 9 bases in between. CDR3 length equals 14 residues. Germline CDR1 and CDR2: ENHRY and SYGVKD. Written as DNA, the CDR3 is TGTGCCATCAGTGAATCAGTCCTTAACTATGGCTACACCTTC. Protein product: CAISESVLNYGYTF.

The chain joins TRBV4-1 to TRBJ1-6; TRBD1 is a possible D gene (5 bases). The germline CDR1 and CDR2 sequences are MGHRA and YSYEKL. V was pared by 6 bases and J by 8 bases, with 14 bases between. This CDR3 has 14 residues. DNA of the CDR3: TGCGCCAGCAGTATCTTGGGGCTTGATTCACCCCTCCACTTT. Its protein is CASSILGLDSPLHF.

DNA of the CDR3: TGCGCCAGCAGCCAAGAGAAGCGGGGGCAAGAGACCCAGTACTTC. As protein: CASSQEKRGQETQYF. The rearrangement joins TRBV4-1 to TRBJ2-5; 8 positions agree with TRBD2. The CDR3 is 15 amino acids. Germline lookup yields CDR1 MGHRA and CDR2 YSYEKL. The ends lost 0 bases at V and 2 bases at J; junction bases unmatched: 2.

This chain uses TRBV10-3 with TRBJ2-5, with 7 bases identical to TRBD2. Trimming removed 7 bases from V and 5 bases from J; junction bases left unmatched: 7. The CDR3 consists of 13 residues. Germline CDR1 ENHRY, CDR2 SYGVKD. The CDR3: CAIKEGGVETQYF. Written as DNA, the CDR3 is TGTGCCATCAAGGAGGGAGGGGTTGAGACCCAGTACTTC.

This clone was seen only a few times. The chain carries TRBV9 and TRBJ2-5; D might be TRBD2 (5 bases). The CDR3 loop spans 14 amino acids. The germline V gene has CDR1 SGDLS and CDR2 YYNGEE. V gave up 0 bases and J gave up 3 bases, with 9 bases separating them. CDR3 coding DNA: TGTGCCAGCAGCGTAGTAGGAGGAGAAGAGACCCAGTACTTC. Translating gives CASSVVGGEETQYF.

The chain is built from TRBV7-8 and TRBJ2-7; 8 bases align to TRBD2. The CDR3 is made up of 16 amino acids. J was trimmed by 2 bases and V by 7 bases; bases with no gene match: 13. The germline V gene encodes CDR1 SGHVS and CDR2 FQNEAQ. The CDR3 here is CASIPGGGLATYEQYF. The CDR3 DNA sequence: TGTGCCAGCATCCCGGGGGGGGGCCTCGCCACCTACGAGCAGTACTTC.

The rearrangement joins TRBV14 to TRBJ2-3; 7 nucleotides line up with TRBD2. Germline lookup yields CDR1 SGHDN and CDR2 FVKESK. The V and J ends lost 4 bases and 0 bases, in that order; junction bases with no gene match: 4. The CDR3 runs to 15 residues. CDR3 bases: TGTGCCAGCAGCCTCAGCGGGGTTAGCACAGATACGCAGTATTTT. Encoded protein: CASSLSGVSTDTQYF. The variable domain in full, with the rest retrieved from reference TRBV14 and TRBJ2-3, is EAGVTQFPSHSVIEKGQTVTLRCDPISGHDNLYWYRRVMGKEIKFLLHFVKESKQDESGMPNNRFLAERTGGTYSTLKVQPAELEDSGVYFCASSLSGVSTDTQYFGPGTRLTVL.

This rearrangement joins TRBV7-2 to TRBJ1-2; tentatively, D is TRBD1 (5 bases). With 2 bases removed from V and 6 bases from J, the gap between germline ends came to 10 bases. Germline V gene lookup returns CDR1 SGHTA and CDR2 FQGNSA. There are 13 residues in the CDR3. CDR3 residues: CASSLRGVDGYTF. The CDR3 region has the DNA TGTGCCAGCAGCTTACGGGGGGTCGATGGCTACACCTTC.

Concerning this clone itself: Other DNA sequences within the sample encode an identical CDR3. The chain recombines TRBV18 with TRBJ2-7; the D gene is possibly TRBD1 (6 bases). The length of the CDR3 is 13 residues. Germline CDR1 is KGHSH and CDR2 is LQKENI. V was pared by 6 bases and J by 3 bases, with 12 bases between. The CDR3 loop is CASSLEQGYEQYF. CDR3 DNA sequence: TGTGCCAGCTCGCTGGAACAGGGCTACGAGCAGTACTTC.

The J gene is TRBJ2-7, the V gene TRBV7-2; a weak D match, TRBD1 (6 bases). Germline lookup yields CDR1 SGHTA and CDR2 FQGNSA. V was cut by 2 bases and J by 7 bases, with 12 bases left in between. This CDR3 is built from 13 residues. The CDR3 nucleotides are TGTGCCAGCAGCTTAATGGGGGCTGGGGAGCAGTACTTC. Its protein product is CASSLMGAGEQYF.

V usage is TRBV5-1 and J usage is TRBJ1-2, with D unresolved. CDR3 length: 13 residues. Between the trimmed V and J ends, which lost 1 base and 2 bases, there was a span of 6 bases. Germline V gives CDR1 SGHRS, CDR2 YFSETQ. The CDR3 loop is CASSLQANYGYTF. In DNA form, the CDR3 reads TGCGCCAGCAGCTTGCAGGCCAACTATGGCTACACCTTC.

V is TRBV28 and J is TRBJ2-6, with D uncertain. CDR3 size: 14 residues. CDR1 is MDHEN, CDR2 SYDVKM, per germline. V was cut by 4 bases and J by 0 bases, with 4 bases left in between. The DNA for the CDR3 is TGTGCCAGCAGTTCTACCTCTGGGGCCAACGTCCTGACTTTC. This gives the protein CASSSTSGANVLTF.

CDR3 region: CASSGGGGRVTEAFF. CDR3 in DNA: TGTGCCAGCAGCGGGGGAGGTGGTAGAGTCACTGAAGCTTTCTTT. V is TRBV7-2 and J is TRBJ1-1; D may be TRBD1 (5 bases). Per the germline V gene, CDR1 is SGHTA and CDR2 is FQGNSA. The CDR3 has 15 residues. Trimming cost V 5 bases and J 4 bases, with 17 bases left between them.

The chain joins TRBV7-2 to TRBJ1-2; 7 positions agree with TRBD1. This CDR3 comprises 15 residues. V dropped 5 bases and J dropped 6; count of bases not matched to a gene: 12. Germline V gene data show CDR1 as SGHTA and CDR2 as FQGNSA. CDR3 region: CASSLRDSQPDGYTF. The DNA of the CDR3 is TGTGCCAGCAGCCTAAGGGACAGCCAACCCGATGGCTACACCTTC.

In regard to this clone: One end of the junction fails to match germline, which may point to a read error. The chain employs TRBV7-9 and TRBJ1-2, with 9 bases lining up with TRBD1. The germline V gene has CDR1 SEHNR and CDR2 FQNEAQ (reference sequence). The CDR3 is 15 residues long. The CDR3 region has the DNA TGTTCCAGCAGCTTACAAGGACAGGGGTACTATGGCTACACCTTC. Protein sequence: CSSSLQGQGYYGYTF.

The V and J genes are TRBV29-1 and TRBJ1-2, with D perhaps matching TRBD1 (6 bases). The CDR3 runs 12 residues. Germline V gene sequence: CDR1 SQVTM, CDR2 ANQGSEA. Trimming cost V 5 bases and J 5 bases, with 12 bases left between them. The CDR3 sequence: CSVNREEYGYTF. The CDR3 nucleotides read TGCAGCGTTAACAGGGAAGAGTATGGCTACACCTTC. The full variable domain, in which reference TRBV29-1 and TRBJ1-2 provide the parts outside the CDR3, is SAVISQKPSRDICQRGTSLTIQCQVDSQVTMMFWYRQQPGQSLTLIATANQGSEATYESGFVIDKFPISRPNLTFSTLTVSNMSPEDSSIYLCSVNREEYGYTFGSGTRLTVV.

The rearrangement joins TRBV7-9 to TRBJ1-2; TRBD1 matches at 7 bases. Germline CDR1 is SEHNR and CDR2 is FQNEAQ (reference sequence). Trimming cost V 5 bases and J 7 bases; bases outside gene matches: 4. This CDR3 is 12 amino acids long. CDR3 loop: CASSTGEGGYTF. In nucleotides, the CDR3 is TGTGCCAGCAGCACAGGGGAAGGTGGCTACACCTTC.

This clone has only one observation. The V gene is TRBV7-2, the J gene TRBJ1-6; 7 nucleotides line up with TRBD1. V lost 5 bases and J lost 9; bases outside the gene matches: 7. From germline, CDR1 is SGHTA and CDR2 FQGNSA. There are 14 residues in the CDR3. The CDR3 reads CASSVTGMGSPLHF. The CDR3 bases are TGTGCCAGCAGCGTGACAGGGATGGGTTCACCCCTCCACTTT.

Only one count was recorded for this clone. The J gene is TRBJ2-7, the V gene TRBV27; 12 bases line up with TRBD1. There are 12 residues in the CDR3. The germline gives CDR1 MNHEY, CDR2 SMNVEV (reference sequence). V dropped 8 bases and J dropped 5; count of bases not matched to a gene: 1. The CDR3 protein is CASGTGGHEQYF. As DNA, the CDR3 is TGTGCCAGCGGGACAGGGGGCCACGAGCAGTACTTC.

There are a few counts of this clone. V is TRBV2 and J is TRBJ1-3; D unclear. CDR3 length equals 14 residues. Germline V gene data show CDR1 as SNHLY and CDR2 as FYNNEI. V shed 2 bases and J shed 2 bases, with 7 bases lying between them. The DNA of the CDR3 is TGTGCCAGCAGTGAACCGAGAGCTGGAAACACCATATATTTT. It yields the protein CASSEPRAGNTIYF. The full variable domain, rest sourced from reference TRBV2 and TRBJ1-3, is EPEVTQTPSHQVTQMGQEVILRCVPISNHLYFYWYRQILGQKVEFLVSFYNNEISEKSEIFDDQFSVERPDGSNFTLKIRSTKLEDSAMYFCASSEPRAGNTIYFGEGSWLTVV.

This clone has a single count. V gene TRBV7-6 combines with J gene TRBJ2-1; D remains unclear. V lost 5 bases and J 0 bases, leaving 17 bases between the germline ends. This CDR3 has 17 amino acids. From germline, CDR1 is SGHVS and CDR2 FNYEAQ. The CDR3 region is CASSQPPGGSSYNEQFF. The CDR3, as DNA: TGTGCCAGCAGCCAACCCCCGGGTGGCAGCTCCTACAATGAGCAGTTCTTC.

Note on this clone: The sample holds other DNA sequences that translate to the same CDR3. The chain joins TRBV7-2 to TRBJ1-2, with TRBD1 matching 7 bases. CDR3 length: 15 residues. Germline trimming cut 2 bases from V and 1 base from J; bases unmatched to any gene: 4. Looked up from germline, CDR1 is SGHTA and CDR2 is FQGNSA. The CDR3 DNA follows: TGTGCCAGCAGCTTACGACAGGGTCTTAACTATGGCTACACCTTC. Translated: CASSLRQGLNYGYTF.